The 30 T cell receptor beta chains below all came from one sample that was sequenced in a study of cytomegalovirus exposure and HLA in healthy donors. PCR primers comprised 60 Vbeta and 13 Jbeta primers. Assay: immunoSEQ multiplex PCR; the TCRdb copy retains only in-frame clones and omits some. The sample includes some 130,000 clones, roughly three quarters of them seen just once. Material for sequencing was PBMCs. These TCRs come from a male donor in good health and CMV-seronegative.

The rearrangement links TRBV13 to TRBJ2-5; 8 bases line up with TRBD2. The germline V gene encodes CDR1 PRHDT and CDR2 FYEKMQ (reference sequence). Trimming took 2 bases from V and 7 from J; bases not matched to a gene: 9. CDR3 length: 15 residues. The CDR3 protein is CASSLFAGAGGTQYF. The CDR3 nucleotides read TGTGCCAGCAGCTTATTCGCAGGGGCGGGAGGGACCCAGTACTTC.

The V call is TRBV5-1, the J call TRBJ1-1; the D gene is possibly TRBD1 (5 bases). This CDR3 is 14 amino acids long. CDR1 and CDR2 (germline): SGHRS, YFSETQ. V lost 5 bases, J lost 0 bases, and 11 bases lay in between. The CDR3 DNA follows: TGCGCCAGCAGTCACAGGTACATGAACACTGAAGCTTTCTTT. This codes for CASSHRYMNTEAFF.

The V and J genes are TRBV2 and TRBJ2-7; D is ambiguous. In germline, CDR1 is SNHLY, CDR2 FYNNEI. The V end lost 5 bases, the J end lost 11 bases, and 10 bases lay between the germline ends. The CDR3 has 10 residues. CDR3 sequence reads: CASSPTAEYF. The CDR3 DNA reads as TGTGCCAGCAGTCCCACGGCGGAGTACTTC.

The rearrangement uses TRBV11-2 and TRBJ2-3, with 8 bases identical to TRBD2. CDR3 length: 15 amino acids. The germline V gene encodes CDR1 SGHAT and CDR2 FQNNGV. V trimming: 4 bases; J trimming: 0 bases; junction bases outside the gene matches: 3. This chain's CDR3 is CASSSQRGSTDTQYF. The CDR3 nucleotides read TGTGCCAGCAGCTCCCAGCGGGGGAGCACAGATACGCAGTATTTT.

The V gene is TRBV2, the J gene TRBJ2-5; D unclear. Germline assignment: CDR1 SNHLY and CDR2 FYNNEI. The CDR3 contains 14 residues. V dropped 1 base and J dropped 3 bases, with 9 bases sitting between them. The CDR3 sequence: CASSEVRSEETQYF. The CDR3 DNA sequence: TGTGCCAGCAGTGAAGTGCGGTCAGAAGAGACCCAGTACTTC.

The genes are TRBV5-1 and TRBJ1-6, with D unclear. CDR1 and CDR2 from the germline V gene are SGHRS and YFSETQ. The V and J ends lost 1 base and 10 bases respectively, with 9 bases between them. There are 13 residues in the CDR3. The CDR3 DNA reads as TGCGCCAGCAGCTTGTACGGTCGGTCACCCCTCCACTTT. This gives the protein CASSLYGRSPLHF.

This clone appeared once. The chain links TRBV11-2 to TRBJ2-7; 8 positions agree with TRBD2. CDR3 length equals 14 residues. Trimming cost V 3 bases and J 3 bases; bases outside gene matches: 4. Germline V lookup: CDR1 SGHAT, CDR2 FQNNGV. CDR3 region: CASSLGAGGYEQYF. CDR3 sequence (DNA): TGTGCCAGCAGCTTGGGGGCGGGGGGCTACGAGCAGTACTTC.

The V call is TRBV5-8, the J call TRBJ1-4; 7 nucleotides align to TRBD1. CDR1 is SGHTS, CDR2 YDEGEE, per germline. This CDR3 spans 16 amino acids. The V gene end was trimmed by 4 bases and the J gene end by 4 bases; junction bases not matched to a gene: 10. The CDR3 DNA reads TGTGCCAGCAGCACCGGGACAGTAACTATTAATGAAAAACTGTTTTTT. Encoded protein: CASSTGTVTINEKLFF.

V gene TRBV11-2 combines with J gene TRBJ1-6; maybe TRBD1 (6 bases). Trimming cost V 4 bases and J 10 bases, with 17 bases left between them. This CDR3 comprises 15 residues. Germline V CDR1 and CDR2: SGHAT, FQNNGV. The CDR3 here is CASSYATGYRSPLHF. The CDR3 bases are TGTGCCAGCAGCTATGCCACAGGGTACCGGTCACCCCTCCACTTT.

V gene TRBV2 combines with J gene TRBJ2-1, with 9 bases matching TRBD2. Per the germline V gene, CDR1 is SNHLY and CDR2 is FYNNEI. V shed 3 bases, J shed 5 bases, and the junction held 2 bases outside the gene matches. The CDR3 sequence is 14 residues long. CDR3 DNA sequence: TGTGCCAGCAGTGAGCGGGGGGGCCACAATGAGCAGTTCTTC. Amino acids: CASSERGGHNEQFF.

CDR3 sequence reads: CATAGSPYNSPLHF. The CDR3 region has the DNA TGTGCCACCGCGGGGTCCCCCTATAATTCACCCCTCCACTTT. The chain combines TRBV6-5 with TRBJ1-6; D is undetermined. The CDR3 totals 14 residues. V shed 10 bases and J shed 2 bases, with 12 bases lying between them. The germline gives CDR1 MNHEY, CDR2 SVGAGI.

This chain uses TRBV5-3 with TRBJ2-7; D uncertain. TRBV5-3 is identified as an open reading frame with a role that is uncertain. V lost 1 base and J lost 2, with 10 bases in between. This CDR3 region has 14 residues. For the CDR3, the DNA is TGTGCCAGAAGCTTGCGACTTATAACCTACGAGCAGTACTTC. Translated, it gives CARSLRLITYEQYF.

V and J are TRBV9 and TRBJ2-5, with TRBD1 matching over 9 bases. The end of the DNA is better explained by TRBJ2-7, so the J call may be wrong. Germline V lookup: CDR1 SGDLS, CDR2 YYNGEE. CDR3 length: 14 residues. The CDR3 sequence: CASSDPGTGNEQYF. The CDR3 coding sequence is TGTGCCAGCAGCGACCCCGGGACAGGGAACGAGCAGTACTTC.

The V and J genes are TRBV7-2 and TRBJ2-4; TRBD1 matches 9 bases. Looked up from germline, CDR1 is SGHTA and CDR2 is FQGNSA. The CDR3 is 14 residues long. The J segment lost 8 bases and the V segment lost 5 bases, leaving 7 bases of the junction unmatched. The CDR3 loop is CASSPQGAGDIQYF. CDR3 DNA sequence: TGTGCCAGCAGCCCACAGGGGGCGGGAGACATTCAGTACTTC.

V is TRBV7-9 and J is TRBJ2-3; TRBD1 matches 9 bases. The CDR3 is 15 residues long. CDR1 SEHNR and CDR2 FQNEAQ come from the germline V gene (reference sequence). The ends lost 5 bases at V and 4 bases at J; junction bases unmatched: 7. CDR3 sequence: CASSARGQGADTQYF. Here the CDR3 DNA reads TGTGCCAGCAGCGCACGGGGACAGGGTGCAGATACGCAGTATTTT.

This chain uses TRBV18 with TRBJ1-4; no clear D gene. The germline CDR1 and CDR2 sequences are KGHSH and LQKENI. CDR3 length: 14 residues. V shed 5 bases and J shed 5 bases, with 12 bases lying between them. The CDR3 here is CASSRGGRNEKLFF. The DNA for the CDR3 is TGTGCCAGCTCAAGAGGCGGGCGGAATGAAAAACTGTTTTTT.

This chain joins TRBV11-2 and TRBJ2-7; 10 bases match TRBD1. CDR3 length: 15 residues. Germline lookup yields CDR1 SGHAT and CDR2 FQNNGV. V lost 3 bases and J lost 2; bases outside the gene matches: 4. For the CDR3, the DNA is TGTGCCAGCAGCTTGACAGGGGGCATACCCTACGAGCAGTACTTC. Its protein product is CASSLTGGIPYEQYF.

V and J are TRBV6-1 and TRBJ1-5, with D uncertain. This CDR3 contains 14 residues. Trimming cost V 8 bases and J 0 bases, with 11 bases left between them. CDR1 is MNHNS, CDR2 SASEGT, per germline. The CDR3 DNA is TGTGCCAGCTCTCAACACCTTAGCAATCAGCCCCAGCATTTT. Protein: CASSQHLSNQPQHF.

This clone was counted once. The chain couples TRBV18 to TRBJ1-4; tentatively, D is TRBD1 (6 bases). CDR3 length: 16 amino acids. Germline V CDR1 and CDR2: KGHSH, LQKENI. V dropped 3 bases and J dropped 12 bases, with 23 bases sitting between them. The CDR3 sequence is CASSPPNREGYGELFF. In DNA form, the CDR3 reads TGTGCCAGCTCACCCCCCAACAGGGAAGGCTATGGGGAACTGTTTTTT.

The DNA of the CDR3 is TGTGCCAGCAGTCAAGAACTAGCGGGGGGGCCCGGGGGCGGGGAGCTGTTTTTT. Amino acid sequence: CASSQELAGGPGGGELFF. The chain recombines TRBV6-1 with TRBJ2-2, with 13 bases matching TRBD2. The germline V gene encodes CDR1 MNHNS and CDR2 SASEGT. V lost 5 bases, J lost 7 bases, and 13 bases stayed unmatched. The CDR3 is 18 amino acids.

V is TRBV19 and J is TRBJ2-5; 12 bases map to TRBD1. V was clipped by 5 bases and J by 5 bases; unmatched bases: 3. The CDR3 sequence is 14 residues long. CDR1 and CDR2 (germline): LNHDA, SQIVND (reference sequence). The CDR3 bases are TGTGCCAGTAGTGGGACAGGGGGCCTGGAGACCCAGTACTTC. Its translation is CASSGTGGLETQYF.

V usage is TRBV5-1 and J usage is TRBJ1-6; maybe TRBD1 (5 bases). The length of the CDR3 is 14 residues. CDR1 and CDR2 from the germline V gene are SGHRS and YFSETQ. V was shortened by 0 bases and J by 10 bases, with 11 bases between the two germline ends. CDR3 sequence reads: CASSLEEGVSPLHF. The CDR3 DNA is TGCGCCAGCAGCTTGGAGGAAGGGGTGTCACCCCTCCACTTT.

This clone was recorded only once. The CDR3 DNA is TGTGCCTGGAGTGTAGGGGCGGGCAATCAGCCCCAGCATTTT. This codes for CAWSVGAGNQPQHF. The chain carries TRBV30 and TRBJ1-5; possible D gene TRBD1, 5 bases. Trimming took 0 bases from V and 2 from J, leaving 8 bases between them. This CDR3 contains 14 residues. Per the germline V gene, CDR1 is GTSNPN and CDR2 is SVGIG (reference sequence).

This clone has more than one count but fewer than ten. V is TRBV4-1 and J is TRBJ1-1, with D unclear. Germline V lookup: CDR1 MGHRA, CDR2 YSYEKL. The V end lost 4 bases, the J end lost 1 base, and 16 bases lay between the germline ends. The CDR3 runs 16 residues. The CDR3 sequence is CASSPDDDSANTEAFF. The CDR3 DNA reads as TGCGCCAGCAGCCCCGACGACGACTCTGCGAACACTGAAGCTTTCTTT.

The genes are TRBV7-2 and TRBJ1-1; possible D gene TRBD1, 5 bases. Germline V gene data show CDR1 as SGHTA and CDR2 as FQGNSA. The germline V and J ends were trimmed by 0 bases and 7 bases, with 12 bases remaining between them. CDR3 length: 14 amino acids. CDR3 residues: CASSLAGLRGEAFF. In DNA, the CDR3 is TGTGCCAGCAGCTTAGCGGGACTCCGGGGTGAAGCTTTCTTT.

The V call is TRBV19, the J call TRBJ2-4, with 10 nucleotides matching TRBD2. The germline V gene has CDR1 LNHDA and CDR2 SQIVND (reference sequence). Trimming cost V 6 bases and J 4 bases; bases outside gene matches: 9. CDR3 length: 16 residues. This chain's CDR3 is CASSAERGGSKNIQYF. The CDR3 DNA sequence: TGTGCCAGTAGCGCTGAGCGGGGGGGCTCAAAAAACATTCAGTACTTC.

CDR3 in amino acids: CASSLVTGLGGDEKLFF. For the CDR3, the DNA is TGTGCCAGCAGCTTAGTGACAGGGCTTGGGGGCGATGAAAAACTGTTTTTT. The chain carries TRBV7-8 and TRBJ1-4, with 7 positions matching TRBD1. The CDR3 covers 17 residues. Losses at the gene ends were 1 base for V and 6 bases for J; bases not matched to a gene: 11. Germline CDR1 reads SGHVS; CDR2 reads FQNEAQ.

The chain combines TRBV30 with TRBJ1-4; D not resolved. The CDR3 loop spans 12 amino acids. The germline gives CDR1 GTSNPN, CDR2 SVGIG (reference sequence). V lost 3 bases and J 8 bases, leaving 10 bases between the germline ends. CDR3 residues: CAWSPRGEKLFF. In DNA form, the CDR3 reads TGTGCCTGGAGCCCACGGGGAGAAAAACTGTTTTTT.

The chain carries TRBV29-1 and TRBJ1-1, with 7 bases fitting TRBD1. The germline gives CDR1 SQVTM, CDR2 ANQGSEA. V shed 5 bases, J shed 10 bases, and the junction held 10 bases outside the gene matches. The CDR3 is made up of 12 amino acids. In nucleotides, the CDR3 is TGCAGCGTTATCGACAGGGTTGAAGGAGCTTTCTTT. As protein: CSVIDRVEGAFF. Combining the CDR3 with reference TRBV29-1 and TRBJ1-1 gives the whole variable domain SAVISQKPSRDICQRGTSLTIQCQVDSQVTMMFWYRQQPGQSLTLIATANQGSEATYESGFVIDKFPISRPNLTFSTLTVSNMSPEDSSIYLCSVIDRVEGAFFGQGTRLTVV.

V usage is TRBV19 and J usage is TRBJ1-6, with a possible D match to TRBD1 (6 bases). CDR1 is LNHDA and CDR2 is SQIVND in the germline V gene (reference sequence). V was trimmed by 4 bases and J by 7 bases, leaving 20 bases between them. This CDR3 has 17 amino acids. The DNA of the CDR3 is TGTGCCAGTAGTAAGAACTTGGGACACCGACAGAATTCACCCCTCCACTTT. Translation gives CASSKNLGHRQNSPLHF.